This T cell receptor beta chain was retrieved from a study of shared clonotypes between healthy human individuals. Looked up from germline, CDR1 is SGHRS and CDR2 is YFSETQ. The CDR3 extends over 15 amino acids. The V end was cut by 6 bases, the J end by 4 bases, with 20 bases between. Profiled with immunoSEQ multiplex PCR; TCRdb holds only in-frame clones, not every one. Of some 1.1 million clones detected, about 80% appear once; the ten largest clones hold roughly 0.9%. The chain is built from TRBV5-1 and TRBJ2-7; D possibly corresponds to TRBD2 (7 bases). The source material was memory CD4+ T cells from PBMCs. Subset reported: CD45RA-negative fraction. The receptor was isolated from a man aged 18 to 29 in good health. Some clones in this sample may be carry-over from other donors' samples. The CDR3 DNA reads as TGCGCCAGCATGCCGCCCGGGGGGCGTCAGTACGAGCAGTACTTC. Amino acids: CASMPPGGRQYEQYF.